This T cell receptor (beta chain) derives from a study of blood T cell repertoires in COVID-19 (dated by TCRdb to 2018 to 2020). Regarding the study in general: The collaborator samples originated in the United States, Italy and Spain and spanned the acute and convalescent phases of COVID-19. Where available, HLA class I and class II types were obtained from metadata supplied by the sample provider rather than from assay-based typing. The sample metadata nearly always contained a de-identified subject ID, COVID-19 status, age in years and sex. The samples were drawn from two sources: the first 160 participants of the ongoing ImmuneRACE study, and some 1,300 subjects contributed by 6 global collaborators. Subjects who had been exposed to COVID-19, were actively infected with it, or had recovered from it provided the deeply sampled blood TCRbeta repertoires that made up the dataset. The repertoires were released in a freely available public database meant as a resource for research on the immune response to SARS-CoV-2. The material from the prospective study consisted of cDNA or gDNA derived from T cells, B-cell-depleted T cells, or PBMCs.

Study-level results and caveats: Clinical and demographic metadata were provided uncurated, with the amount varying by source and participant.

At one collaborating source in Seattle, patients were enrolled during active infection and were followed longitudinally through the course of disease. Each collaborating institution followed its own protocols to collect whole blood in K2EDTA tubes. Collaborator samples were shipped for TCRbeta analysis as frozen whole blood, isolated PBMCs, or DNA extracted from either sample type. Relative to germline, V is missing 6 bases and J is missing 0 bases, with 11 bases of the junction outside any gene match. CDR1 and CDR2 were assigned from the germline V gene (reference sequence) as MNHNY and SVGAGI. The CDR3 holds 17 amino acids from the cysteine to the phenylalanine. Solely the CDR3 DNA is kept, with 51 bases framed from the first base. Details on this clone: Its antigen is unknown. The record has no base qualities; no much larger clone is one base away.

The immunoSEQ Assay, a bias-controlled multiplex PCR, was used to amplify TCRbeta CDR3 regions from genomic DNA. Per the original workflow: Nucleated cell counts per sample were estimated from amplification of reference gene primers within the assay. Sequence reads were collapsed and filtered to measure the absolute abundance of every unique TCRbeta CDR3 rearrangement. For each sample, productive Simpson clonality was calculated as the square root of Simpson's diversity index over productive rearrangements. TCRdb took this table from immuneACCESS and kept in-frame rearrangements with V and J called. Such tables lack part of the clones; where checked against another copy, unresolved V genes explain under half of the gap, and the rest is unexplained. The V and J calls and clone size are taken from that table; D and trimming were inferred from the DNA. Across this sample there are around 210,000 clones, with around 85% seen only once. More than 4.5% of the sample is in the top ten clones.

The sample comprised peripheral blood. Recombination linked TRBV6-6 to TRBJ2-1; 7 bases in the middle match TRBD1. This clonotype was obtained from a man aged 50 or older with COVID-19, enrolled during active disease. The CDR3 region: CASRRGQAVSSYNEQFF. The sequenced DNA is TGTGCCAGCAGACGAGGACAGGCCGTGAGCTCCTACAATGAGCAGTTCTTC.